These T cell receptor beta chains were read from a single sample in a study of response to subunit inactivated influenza vaccine. TCRdb reanalysed the RT-PCR reads using MiXCR and keeps one entry per CDR3 protein. This sample has roughly 190,000 distinct CDR3 sequences; roughly an eighth occur once, and the top ten carry approximately 24%. The specimen comprised CD8+ T cells sorted from PBMCs, sampled roughly 5 days after vaccination. These receptors all stem from a man aged 50-59 years who received an inactivated influenza vaccine. CDR3s include the opening cysteine and the closing phenylalanine or tryptophan. The D gene is left open where the match is weak. For some rows the clone size is stated as once, few or many, or as a class when expanded; others skip it.

>TRBV5-1|TRBJ1-6|17|-|TRBD1
TGCGCCAGCAGCTTACACTTCCCGGGACAGAATAATTCACCCCTCCACTTT
CASSLHFPGQNNSPLHF
>TRBV20-1|TRBJ2-7|11|few|-
TGCAGTGCTCCCCAGGGAACCGAGCAGTACTTC
CSAPQGTEQYF
>TRBV29-1|TRBJ2-7|13|few|-
TGCAGCGTTGAGACTGGGGCCCGTTATGAGCAGTACTTC
CSVETGARYEQYF
>TRBV6-2/TRBV6-3|TRBJ1-1|12|few|-
TGTGCCAGCCGCGTACCGGGGGGTGAAGCTTTCTTT
CASRVPGGEAFF
>TRBV9|TRBJ2-2|16|-|TRBD1
TGTGCCAGCAGCGCTACAGGGGGCGGGGACACCGGGGAGCTGTTTTTT
CASSATGGGDTGELFF
>TRBV29-1|TRBJ2-3|15|-|TRBD2
TGCAGCGTTGAATACACCCGCGGGAGTCTAGATACGCAGTATTTT
CSVEYTRGSLDTQYF
>TRBV7-8|TRBJ2-1|16|-|TRBD2
TGTGCCAGCAGCCTACGGACTAGCGGGGTGTACAATGAGCAGTTCTTC
CASSLRTSGVYNEQFF
>TRBV11-2|TRBJ2-7|15|-|TRBD2
TGTGCCAGCAGCTTTATACTAGCGGGAGTGCTCGAGCAGTACTTC
CASSFILAGVLEQYF
>TRBV6-8|TRBJ2-7|14|few|-
TGTGCCAGCAGTTACACCGGACGGTGCTTCGAGCAGTACTTC
CASSYTGRCFEQYF
>TRBV28|TRBJ1-3|14|few|TRBD1
TGTGCCAGCAGGGAACAGGGGGGTGGAAACACCATATATTTT
CASREQGGGNTIYF
>TRBV3-1|TRBJ2-2|16|-|TRBD1
TGTGCCAGCAGCCAAGAAGGGGGCTCCCTAACCGGGGAGCTGTTTTTT
CASSQEGGSLTGELFF
>TRBV5-6|TRBJ1-5|17|-|-
TGTGCCAGCAGCTTGGGGTCGACGGAAAGTAGCAATCAGCCCCAGCATTTT
CASSLGSTESSNQPQHF